These T cell receptor beta chains were read from a single sample in a study of human T cells and chemical hapten exposure. TCRdb reprocessed the RACE reads with MiXCR, giving one entry per CDR3 protein. The sample contains 100,000 or so distinct CDR3 sequences, 30% to 35% of which appear only once. The source material was whole blood, sampled in connection with sensitization to the hapten diphenylcyclopropenone (DPC). The receptors derive from a man in his forties or fifties with alopecia areata. Some clones in this sample may be carry-over from other donors' samples. CDR3s include the opening cysteine and the closing phenylalanine or tryptophan. Fields, in order: CDR3 protein, CDR3 DNA, D gene, clone size, V gene, J gene. A D gene is named only where the DNA matches it firmly. Clone size appears in some rows only: once, few, many, or a class for an expanded clone.

CSARQGDPNEQFF	TGCAGTGCTAGGCAGGGAGACCCCAATGAGCAGTTCTTC	-	few	TRBV20-1	TRBJ2-1
CASSQDPSSRGNVLTF	TGCGCCAGCAGCCAAGATCCCTCTTCCCGGGGCAACGTCCTGACTTTC	-	-	TRBV4-3	TRBJ2-6
CASSFPGSSSYNEQFF	TGTGCCAGCAGTTTTCCGGGAAGTAGCTCCTACAATGAGCAGTTCTTC	-	-	TRBV6-2/TRBV6-3	TRBJ2-1
CASSLPGSSYNEQFF	TGTGCCAGCTCACTACCTGGGAGCTCCTACAATGAGCAGTTCTTC	-	many	TRBV18	TRBJ2-1
CATSDPGRLSTDTQYF	TGTGCCACCAGTGACCCCGGACGGCTTAGCACAGATACGCAGTATTTT	-	-	TRBV24-1	TRBJ2-3
CASRDGEEKLFF	TGTGCCAGCAGGGACGGGGAGGAAAAACTGTTTTTT	-	-	TRBV6-6	TRBJ1-4
CASTMDRVPDTQYF	TGCGCCAGCACGATGGACAGGGTACCAGATACGCAGTATTTT	TRBD1	few	TRBV5-1	TRBJ2-3
CASSLDRDQPQHF	TGTGCCAGCAGCTTAGACAGGGATCAGCCCCAGCATTTT	-	few	TRBV7-2	TRBJ1-5
CASRAGATNEKLFF	TGTGCCAGCAGGGCTGGGGCGACTAATGAAAAACTGTTTTTT	-	-	TRBV28	TRBJ1-4
CSARDFSGAADTQYF	TGCAGTGCTAGAGATTTCTCGGGGGCCGCAGATACGCAGTATTTT	-	few	TRBV20-1	TRBJ2-3
CASSLGGFENIQYF	TGTGCCAGCAGTTTAGGGGGGTTTGAAAACATTCAGTACTTC	-	-	TRBV27	TRBJ2-4
CASSSQGPGANVLTF	TGTGCCAGCAGCTCTCAGGGCCCAGGGGCCAACGTCCTGACTTTC	-	few	TRBV3-1	TRBJ2-6
CSARGQYNQPQHF	TGCAGTGCCCGTGGACAGTACAATCAGCCCCAGCATTTT	-	-	TRBV20-1	TRBJ1-5
CATSDLYREQFF	TGTGCCACCAGTGATCTATACCGTGAGCAGTTCTTC	-	-	TRBV24-1	TRBJ2-1
CASSVTGGVEQYF	TGTGCCAGCAGCGTCACAGGGGGCGTCGAGCAGTACTTC	TRBD1	few	TRBV5-6	TRBJ2-7
CASSLIPEELFF	TGTGCCAGCAGTTTAATCCCCGAGGAACTGTTTTTT	-	-	TRBV28	TRBJ1-4
CASSGQGLSGANVLTF	TGTGCCAGCAGCGGACAGGGCCTCTCTGGGGCCAACGTCCTGACTTTC	TRBD1	-	TRBV6-1	TRBJ2-6
CASTTRTSGRTPYNEQFF	TGTGCCAGCACCACCAGGACTAGCGGGAGAACCCCCTACAATGAGCAGTTCTTC	TRBD2	-	TRBV28	TRBJ2-1
CASSHRGGNSPLHF	TGTGCCAGCAGCCACAGGGGAGGTAATTCACCCCTCCACTTT	TRBD1	-	TRBV12-3/TRBV12-4	TRBJ1-6
CASSRDLRSSTDTQYF	TGTGCCAGCAGCCGGGACCTGCGGTCCTCGACAGATACGCAGTATTTT	-	once	TRBV6-2/TRBV6-3	TRBJ2-3